The present TCR beta chain was sequenced within a study of blood T cells in healthy people across ages (dated by TCRdb to the mid-2010s). Turning to the overall study: In model experiments, template switching captured roughly one uniquely barcoded TCR beta cDNA molecule for every two T cells. Using the same blood draw, the study looked at two additional independent replicas of 1 million unique cDNA reads for two donors, one aged 18 to 30 and the other aged 80 or older. Using deep sequencing normalized with unique cDNA molecular identifiers, the study measured how TCR beta repertoire diversity changes with age. To avoid experimental bias, donors of different ages were distributed randomly across sequencing lanes. The donors were divided into four age groups: young (average approximately 17 years), middle-aged (over 35), aged (about 60) and long-lived (more than 75). Here is what the overall study found, with its caveats: There was a strong correlation between observed TCR beta diversity and the percentage of naive T cells measured by flow cytometry. Bulk unsorted PBMC profiling prevented conclusive comparison of naive and antigen-experienced compartments. Compared with the aged group, the long-lived group had more naive CD4+ T cells, fewer expanded clones and increased TCR diversity, a pattern suggesting age selection. Estimates of total diversity based on one million sequenced T cells were considered lower bounds and underestimates. Observed TCR beta diversity per million T cells fell roughly linearly with age, and a significant reduction was already apparent by age about 38. Because donor CMV infection status was unknown, age-related changes in expanded clonotypes were potentially confounded.

This clonotype was detected many times. Its antigen is currently not known. It has no much larger one-base neighbor in the sample; base qualities were not kept. From its cysteine to its phenylalanine, the CDR3 spans 15 amino acids. Left in the record is the CDR3 DNA by itself, 45 bases read in frame from the first base. CDR1 MNHEY and CDR2 SVGAGI are derived from the germline V gene. Trimmed from V: 4 bases; trimmed from J: 0 bases; junction bases lacking a gene match: 6. Library construction relied on 5' RACE. Sequencing was carried out with an Illumina HiSeq 2500. A second roughly 7 to 11 cycle PCR used a sample-barcoded 5' primer and a J-beta primer mix. A unique molecular identifier was introduced onto each TCR beta cDNA molecule by a template-switch 5' adaptor carrying 12 random nucleotides. At least 3 million CDR3-containing paired-end reads were obtained from each sample. The Mint cDNA synthesis kit, primed by a TRBC-specific oligonucleotide, was used to synthesize first-strand cDNA from all RNA. Following uracil-DNA glycosylase treatment, a first 18-cycle PCR with universal primers M1SS and BC2_uni_R was performed on all cDNA. Regarding the original processing steps: For normalization, 1 million high-quality reads were randomly selected from each sample, with every read carrying a distinct molecular identifier. Instead of being binned into consensus sequences, reads that shared molecular identifiers were thrown out. MiTCR, set to a Q25 quality threshold and the strictest error-elimination algorithm, was used for CDR3 identification, clonotype clustering and error correction. A nonparametric unseen species model using Euler transformation provided a lower-bound estimate of total TCR beta diversity. Using fastp trimming at Q25 and MiXCR clonotype assembly, TCRdb reanalyzed the public sequencing data and kept in-frame beta chains. Merged by CDR3 protein, the rows form single entries marked with the most common genes and DNA. None of the V and J calls come from the authors' own analysis; TCRdb made them. For this sample there are 550,000 to 800,000 distinct CDR3 sequences; more than 20% appear just once. Of the sample, 3% to 4% is held by the ten largest clones.

The roughly 39 donors, aged about 6 to 100 years, were systemically healthy Caucasian individuals from Russia. Each donor gave roughly 9.5 milliliters of peripheral blood, collected into EDTA-treated Vacutainer tubes. Ficoll-Paque density-gradient centrifugation was used to isolate PBMCs, with at least 7 million obtained per sample. Trizol reagent was used to extract total RNA from the PBMCs, yielding at least 6 micrograms per sample. For every donor, an aliquot of PBMCs went through flow cytometry to measure the percentages of naive CD45RAhigh/CD27high T cells. Material: blood. The rearrangement joined TRBV6-5 to TRBJ2-7, with TRBD2 matching 7 junction bases. The receptor's source is a man between 65 and 79 years old in good health. The nucleotide sequence reads TGTGCCAGCAGTTCGTTAGCGGGCGGCTCCTACGAGCAGTACTTC. Translated, this gives CASSSLAGGSYEQYF.